The 23 T cell receptor beta chains in this list originate from one sample, sequenced in a study of blood T cells in healthy people across ages. Primed by a sample-barcoded 5' primer and a J-beta primer mix, a second PCR proceeded for roughly 6 to 12 cycles. TCRdb re-called the 5' RACE reads with MiXCR, one entry per CDR3 protein. The repertoire holds approximately 1,700,000 distinct CDR3 sequences, with roughly two fifths as singletons. The specimen sequenced was blood. The receptor set was obtained from a human donor in good health.

This clonotype has just one count. As DNA, the CDR3 is TGTGCCAGCACCTGGGGAAGCTACGAGCAGTACTTC. Amino acid sequence: CASTWGSYEQYF. V is TRBV28 and J is TRBJ2-7; D unclear. Trimming pared 7 bases from V and 3 bases from J, leaving 10 bases between. This CDR3 spans 12 amino acids. The germline V gene encodes CDR1 MDHEN and CDR2 SYDVKM.

Note on this clonotype: A junction end diverges from the germline sequence, so it may reflect a read error. The V call is TRBV18, the J call TRBJ2-1; the match to TRBD2 covers 7 bases. The CDR3 length is 15 residues. The V gene's germline CDR1 is KGHSH and CDR2 LQKENI. The CDR3 region is CASPPNGGTYNEQFF. DNA for the CDR3: TGTGCCAGCCCACCCAACGGGGGGACCTACAATGAGCAGTTCTTC.

The sample holds many counts of this clonotype. The chain recombines TRBV11-1 with TRBJ1-1; TRBD1 matches 9 bases. With 5 bases clipped from V and 1 base from J, the junction kept 5 bases outside the gene matches. Germline assignment: CDR1 SGHAT and CDR2 FQDESV (reference sequence). This CDR3 has 15 residues. CDR3 protein: CASSILQGANTEAFF. CDR3 DNA: TGTGCCAGCAGCATACTACAGGGGGCGAACACTGAAGCTTTCTTT.

The table lists this clonotype with many counts. The chain couples TRBV4-3 to TRBJ1-1; D is possibly TRBD1 (5 bases). This CDR3 is built from 12 residues. V shed 2 bases and J shed 5 bases, with 6 bases lying between them. Germline V gene lookup returns CDR1 LGHNA and CDR2 YSLEER. In DNA, the CDR3 is TGCGCCAGCAGCCAAAGGGGAACTGAAGCTTTCTTT. It codes for CASSQRGTEAFF.

The chain links TRBV10-3 to TRBJ2-7, with TRBD2 matching over 12 bases. Judging by the DNA end, TRBJ2-5 fits better; the J call may be wrong. The germline V gene has CDR1 ENHRY and CDR2 SYGVKD. There are 12 residues in the CDR3. The chain's CDR3 is CATASGRGTQYF. The CDR3 DNA is TGTGCCACCGCTAGCGGGAGGGGGACCCAGTACTTC.

The chain is built from TRBV20-1 and TRBJ2-5; 11 positions match TRBD2. CDR1 and CDR2 from the germline V gene are DFQATT and SNEGSKA (reference sequence). The CDR3 extends over 14 amino acids. The CDR3 region is CLGLAATGGETQYF. Written as DNA, the CDR3 is TGCTTGGGACTAGCGGCTACCGGGGGGGAGACCCAGTACTTC.

The chain recombines TRBV3-1 with TRBJ2-7, with 8 bases identical to TRBD1. There are 16 residues in the CDR3. V dropped 0 bases and J dropped 7; count of bases not matched to a gene: 11. The germline V gene encodes CDR1 LGHDT and CDR2 YNNKEL (reference sequence). CDR3 in amino acids: CASSQDQGASYNEQYF. The CDR3 DNA reads TGTGCCAGCAGCCAAGATCAGGGGGCCAGCTACAATGAGCAGTACTTC.

J is TRBJ2-3 and V is TRBV25-1, with 7 positions matching TRBD1. Germline V gene lookup returns CDR1 MGHDK and CDR2 SYGVNS. V trimming: 0 bases; J trimming: 2 bases; junction bases outside the gene matches: 11. This CDR3 region has 18 residues. This CDR3 reads CASSEYFPAQGTTDTQYF. In DNA form, the CDR3 reads TGTGCCAGCAGTGAATATTTCCCCGCACAGGGGACCACAGATACGCAGTATTTT.

This sequence joins TRBV6-5 and TRBJ2-5; no reliable D call. The CDR3 covers 13 residues. Germline-derived CDR1 and CDR2 are MNHEY and SVGAGI. V was clipped by 2 bases and J by 9 bases, with 13 bases between them. The CDR3 sequence: CASSYPGLRAQYF. DNA of the CDR3: TGTGCCAGCAGTTACCCTGGGTTAAGGGCCCAGTACTTC.

The V call is TRBV5-1, the J call TRBJ2-3; tentatively, D is TRBD1 (6 bases). Germline V CDR1 and CDR2: SGHRS, YFSETQ. The CDR3 is made up of 14 amino acids. With 4 bases removed from V and 4 bases from J, the gap between germline ends came to 13 bases. The CDR3 spells CASSRTAGPDTQYF. CDR3 coding DNA: TGCGCCAGCAGCAGGACAGCAGGCCCAGATACGCAGTATTTT.

This clonotype was found many times. The chain carries TRBV4-3 and TRBJ1-4; 7 bases are a match to TRBD1. After removal of 0 bases from V and 8 bases from J, the junction contained 15 bases not matched to a gene. The CDR3 extends over 18 amino acids. CDR1 is LGHNA and CDR2 is YSLEER in the germline V gene. The CDR3 DNA is TGCGCCAGCAGCCAAGAAGGACAGCTCGTCACGACAGGGGAAAAACTGTTTTTT. This encodes CASSQEGQLVTTGEKLFF.

This clonotype was observed at least ten times. The chain couples TRBV10-3 to TRBJ2-7; D is unresolved. This CDR3 contains 13 residues. Trimming took off 6 bases at V and 1 base at J, with 10 bases between the two ends. Germline CDR1 is ENHRY and CDR2 is SYGVKD. Written as DNA, the CDR3 is TGTGCCATCAGGTCGACTGAGTCCTACGAGCAGTACTTC. Translating gives CAIRSTESYEQYF.

This clonotype was seen a handful of times. The chain carries TRBV7-2 and TRBJ2-3; the match to TRBD2 covers 7 bases. The CDR3 loop spans 14 amino acids. Germline CDR1 is SGHTA and CDR2 is FQGNSA. V lost 2 bases to trimming and J lost 4 bases; unmatched junction nucleotides: 3. In nucleotides, the CDR3 is TGTGCCAGCAGCTTATCCCTAGCGGCAGATACGCAGTATTTT. Protein sequence: CASSLSLAADTQYF.

This rearrangement joins TRBV7-2 to TRBJ2-2, with D perhaps being TRBD1 or TRBD2 (5 bases each). V lost 4 bases to trimming and J lost 4 bases, with 10 bases between them. Germline V lookup: CDR1 SGHTA, CDR2 FQGNSA. This CDR3 region has 14 residues. The CDR3 reads CASSSRGPTGELFF. The CDR3 nucleotides read TGTGCCAGCAGCTCCCGGGGCCCCACCGGGGAGCTGTTTTTT.

V is TRBV9 and J is TRBJ2-1; 10 nucleotides agree with TRBD2. CDR3 length: 14 amino acids. CDR1 is SGDLS and CDR2 is YYNGEE in the germline V gene. The J segment lost 9 bases and the V segment lost 3 bases, leaving 6 bases of the junction unmatched. The CDR3 nucleotides are TGTGCCAGCAGCGGGACTAGCGGTATAAGTGAGCAGTTCTTC. Translated, it gives CASSGTSGISEQFF. The full variable domain, completed using reference TRBV9 and TRBJ2-1, is DSGVTQTPKHLITATGQRVTLRCSPRSGDLSVYWYQQSLDQGLQFLIQYYNGEERAKGNILERFSAQQFPDLHSELNLSSLELGDSALYFCASSGTSGISEQFFGPGTRLTVL.

This clonotype was counted a few times. The chain couples TRBV11-1 to TRBJ1-4, with 11 bases matching TRBD1. Germline V gene lookup returns CDR1 SGHAT and CDR2 FQDESV (reference sequence). CDR3 length equals 16 residues. V lost 5 bases to trimming and J lost 1 base; unmatched junction nucleotides: 3. The CDR3 DNA reads as TGTGCCAGCAGCCCGGACAGGGGGCGAACTAATGAAAAACTGTTTTTT. Translating it yields CASSPDRGRTNEKLFF.

The chain joins TRBV7-2 to TRBJ2-1; unclear D gene. V gave up 2 bases and J gave up 1 base, with 9 bases separating them. Germline CDR1 is SGHTA and CDR2 is FQGNSA. There are 15 residues in the CDR3. The CDR3 reads CASSLYTLSYNEQFF. CDR3 in DNA: TGTGCCAGCAGCTTATATACTCTTTCCTACAATGAGCAGTTCTTC.

This clonotype appeared once. This chain connects TRBV6-5 to TRBJ2-2; TRBD1 aligns across 8 bases. The CDR3 is made up of 17 amino acids. V was pared by 0 bases and J by 2 bases, with 5 bases of the junction left unmatched. Germline V CDR1 and CDR2: MNHEY, SVGAGI. The CDR3 region has the DNA TGTGCCAGCAGTTACTCGAGGGGACAGGCCAACACCGGGGAGCTGTTTTTT. Protein: CASSYSRGQANTGELFF.

This chain uses TRBV28 with TRBJ1-4, with D unclear. The V end lost 2 bases, the J end lost 0 bases, and 7 bases lay between the germline ends. This CDR3 is built from 15 residues. Germline V CDR1 and CDR2: MDHEN, SYDVKM. This chain's CDR3 is CASSLVAATNEKLFF. The CDR3 DNA follows: TGTGCCAGCAGTTTAGTAGCCGCAACTAATGAAAAACTGTTTTTT.

V and J are TRBV27 and TRBJ1-1; D is unclear. This CDR3 spans 15 amino acids. Trimming took 4 bases from V and 0 from J, leaving 12 bases between them. Germline CDR1 is MNHEY and CDR2 is SMNVEV (reference sequence). The CDR3 sequence: CASSSSGIMNTEAFF. DNA of the CDR3: TGTGCCAGCAGTTCTTCCGGGATCATGAACACTGAAGCTTTCTTT.

The DNA for the CDR3 is TGTGCCAGCAGTTTAACCCCTCCGGGTCTCCTTATCAATGAGCAGTTCTTC. This translates into CASSLTPPGLLINEQFF. The J gene is TRBJ2-1, the V gene TRBV12-3 or TRBV12-4, with D unresolved. V dropped 2 bases and J dropped 6 bases, with 20 bases sitting between them. The CDR3 totals 17 residues.

In its sample, this clonotype was seen many times. V and J are TRBV13 and TRBJ2-7; D unresolved. CDR1 and CDR2 (germline): PRHDT, FYEKMQ (reference sequence). V lost 3 bases to trimming and J lost 4 bases, with 10 bases between them. This CDR3 comprises 13 residues. CDR3 sequence (DNA): TGTGCCAGCAGCTTCGGCACTAATTACGAGCAGTACTTC. Its protein product is CASSFGTNYEQYF.

There are a few counts of this clonotype. Being one base from a much bigger clone, this may be a read error. The chain has TRBV6-6 and TRBJ2-1; D possibly uses TRBD1 or TRBD2 (5 bases each). The CDR3 covers 15 residues. The V gene's germline CDR1 is MNHNY and CDR2 SVGAGI (reference sequence). V was pared by 7 bases and J by 6 bases, with 19 bases between. As DNA, the CDR3 is TGTGCCAGCATTATCGACGGGGCAGCTCCCAATGAGCAGTTCTTC. It codes for CASIIDGAAPNEQFF.